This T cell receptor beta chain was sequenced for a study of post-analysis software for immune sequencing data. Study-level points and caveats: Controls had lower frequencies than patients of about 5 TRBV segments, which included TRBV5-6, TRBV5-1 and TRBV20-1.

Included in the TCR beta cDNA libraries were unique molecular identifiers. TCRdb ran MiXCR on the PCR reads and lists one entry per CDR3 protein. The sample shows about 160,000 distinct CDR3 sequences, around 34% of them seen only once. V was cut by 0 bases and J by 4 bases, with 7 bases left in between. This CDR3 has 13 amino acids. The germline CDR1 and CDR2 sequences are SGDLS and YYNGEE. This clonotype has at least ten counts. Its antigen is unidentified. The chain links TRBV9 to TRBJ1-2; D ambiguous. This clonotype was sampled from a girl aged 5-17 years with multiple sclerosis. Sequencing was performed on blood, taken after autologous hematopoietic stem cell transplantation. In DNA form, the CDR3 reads TGTGCCAGCAGCGTAGAAGACTCCTATGGCTACACCTTC. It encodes CASSVEDSYGYTF.